Presented here are 12 T cell receptor beta chains from one specimen sequenced in a study of T cell changes during pregnancy in multiple sclerosis. Libraries were prepared by immunoSEQ multiplex PCR; TCRdb keeps only in-frame clonotypes and omits some of them. The sample contains 40,000 to 60,000 clones, around 90% of which appear only once. Sequencing was performed on CD4+ T cells from peripheral blood mononuclear cells, taken in the third trimester of pregnancy. These receptors all come from a female donor with multiple sclerosis, enrolled in a pregnancy study.

The V gene is TRBV7-6, the J gene TRBJ2-3, with 15 bases identical to TRBD2. CDR1 is SGHVS and CDR2 is FNYEAQ in the germline V gene. The V and J ends lost 5 bases and 8 bases, in that order; junction bases with no gene match: 11. This CDR3 is built from 17 residues. The CDR3 nucleotides read TGTGCCAGCAGCAAAGGACTAGCGGGGGGGCCAGAGGCTACGCAGTATTTT. Residues: CASSKGLAGGPEATQYF. Full variable domain (rest looked up from reference TRBV7-6 and TRBJ2-3): GAGVSQSPRYKVTKRGQDVALRCDPISGHVSLYWYRQALGQGPEFLTYFNYEAQQDKSGLPNDRFSAERPEGSISTLTIQRTEQRDSAMYRCASSKGLAGGPEATQYFGPGTRLTVL.

This clone was seen only once. The chain joins TRBV6-1 to TRBJ1-6, with 9 bases aligning to TRBD1. The CDR3 spans 18 residues. J gave up 8 bases and V 0 bases, and 11 bases lay outside the gene matches. Germline values: CDR1 MNHNS, CDR2 SASEGT. As DNA, the CDR3 is TGTGCCAGCAGTGAAGCTCTGAAAACAGGGGGCGGCCATTCACCCCTCCACTTT. Its translation is CASSEALKTGGGHSPLHF.

The genes are TRBV6-5 and TRBJ2-1; 7 nucleotides align to TRBD2. J gave up 0 bases and V 2 bases, and 1 base lay outside the gene matches. The CDR3 consists of 15 residues. Per germline, CDR1 MNHEY and CDR2 SVGAGI. CDR3 sequence reads: CASSYRTSSYNEQFF. The CDR3 DNA reads TGTGCCAGCAGTTACCGGACTAGCTCCTACAATGAGCAGTTCTTC.

The V and J genes are TRBV7-2 and TRBJ2-7, with TRBD1 identical over 8 bases. V was clipped by 4 bases and J by 0 bases; unmatched bases: 8. Germline lookup yields CDR1 SGHTA and CDR2 FQGNSA. The CDR3 has 16 residues. CDR3 bases: TGTGCCAGCAGCTCCTGGACAGGGCCGAGCTCCTACGAGCAGTACTTC. Translation: CASSSWTGPSSYEQYF.

A few counts support this clone. V is TRBV7-9 and J is TRBJ2-2, with TRBD1 matching 7 bases. This CDR3 has 19 residues. The germline CDR1 and CDR2 sequences are SEHNR and FQNEAQ (reference sequence). The V gene end was trimmed by 4 bases and the J gene end by 1 base; junction bases not matched to a gene: 15. The DNA for the CDR3 is TGTGCCAGCAGCTCCGTTCGATTCGAGGGGACAGAGAACACCGGGGAGCTGTTTTTT. This codes for CASSSVRFEGTENTGELFF.

The genes are TRBV27 and TRBJ1-1, with TRBD1 identical over 9 bases. The trim removed 5 bases at V and 0 bases at J, leaving 10 bases unmatched. The CDR3 sequence is 17 residues long. Germline-derived CDR1 and CDR2 are MNHEY and SMNVEV (reference sequence). The CDR3 DNA sequence: TGTGCCAGCAGTATAACAGGGGGCTCACGGGTGAACACTGAAGCTTTCTTT. This encodes CASSITGGSRVNTEAFF.

The chain has TRBV30 and TRBJ1-2; TRBD1 matches 9 bases. With V trimmed by 2 bases and J by 6 bases, 7 bases remained unmatched. CDR3 length: 14 residues. Germline assignment: CDR1 GTSNPN and CDR2 SVGIG (reference sequence). The CDR3 here is CAWSRRDRAHGYTF. The CDR3 nucleotides read TGTGCCTGGAGTCGGAGGGACAGGGCCCATGGCTACACCTTC.

CDR3 residues: CASSLGTGSGYTF. CDR3 sequence (DNA): TGTGCCAGCAGTCTGGGGACAGGGTCGGGCTACACCTTC. The rearrangement uses TRBV28 and TRBJ1-2; 9 positions agree with TRBD1. Looked up from germline, CDR1 is MDHEN and CDR2 is SYDVKM. The CDR3 length is 13 residues. After removal of 5 bases from V and 8 bases from J, the junction contained 6 bases not matched to a gene.

The chain joins TRBV5-6 to TRBJ1-3, with D unclear. Trimming removed 4 bases from V and 2 bases from J, with 13 bases in between. Germline lookup yields CDR1 SGHDT and CDR2 YYEEEE. This CDR3 is built from 15 residues. In nucleotides, the CDR3 is TGTGCCAGCAGCGGCCTACCCGGGGCTGGAAACACCATATATTTT. The encoded protein is CASSGLPGAGNTIYF.

The chain is built from TRBV19 and TRBJ1-1, with D tentatively TRBD1 (5 bases). This CDR3 is built from 14 residues. Looked up from germline, CDR1 is LNHDA and CDR2 is SQIVND (reference sequence). The V gene lost 9 bases and the J gene lost 0 bases, with 14 bases spanning the gap. CDR3 in amino acids: CASKTTGMNTEAFF. The CDR3 DNA is TGTGCCAGCAAGACAACAGGAATGAACACTGAAGCTTTCTTT. Full variable domain (rest looked up from reference TRBV19 and TRBJ1-1): DGGITQSPKYLFRKEGQNVTLSCEQNLNHDAMYWYRQDPGQGLRLIYYSQIVNDFQKGDIAEGYSVSREKKESFPLTVTSAQKNPTAFYLCASKTTGMNTEAFFGQGTRLTVV.

The chain links TRBV19 to TRBJ2-2; D uncertain. Trimming took off 3 bases at V and 6 bases at J, with 11 bases between the two ends. The CDR3 has 14 amino acids. Looked up from germline, CDR1 is LNHDA and CDR2 is SQIVND (reference sequence). CDR3 DNA: TGTGCCAGTAGTATGGCTCGTGCGGCCGGGGAGCTGTTTTTT. Its translation is CASSMARAAGELFF.

The chain carries TRBV6-5 and TRBJ2-7; D remains unclear. CDR3 length: 11 residues. The V and J ends lost 3 bases and 3 bases respectively, with 3 bases between them. The germline V gene has CDR1 MNHEY and CDR2 SVGAGI. The CDR3 spells CASSYRYEQYF. DNA for the CDR3: TGTGCCAGCAGTTATCGCTACGAGCAGTACTTC.